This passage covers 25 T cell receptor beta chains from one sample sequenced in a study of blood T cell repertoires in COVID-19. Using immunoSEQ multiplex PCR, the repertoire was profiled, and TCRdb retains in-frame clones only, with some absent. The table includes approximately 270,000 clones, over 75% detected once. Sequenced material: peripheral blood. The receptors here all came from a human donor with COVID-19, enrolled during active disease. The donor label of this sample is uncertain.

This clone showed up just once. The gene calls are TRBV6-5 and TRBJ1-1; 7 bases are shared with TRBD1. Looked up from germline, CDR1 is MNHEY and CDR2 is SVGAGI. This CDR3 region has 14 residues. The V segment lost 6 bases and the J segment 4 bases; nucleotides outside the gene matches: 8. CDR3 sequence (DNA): TGTGCCAGCAGCTCGGGACAGTCGGTCACTGAAGCTTTCTTT. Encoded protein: CASSSGQSVTEAFF.

Written as DNA, the CDR3 is TGTGCCAGCAGCTTAGCGCAGGGGACAGGCACTGAAGCTTTCTTT. Amino acids: CASSLAQGTGTEAFF. This chain uses TRBV7-2 with TRBJ1-1, with 8 bases identical to TRBD1. The CDR3 is made up of 15 amino acids. Germline assignment: CDR1 SGHTA and CDR2 FQGNSA. V lost 0 bases and J lost 4; bases outside the gene matches: 4. The full variable domain, completed using reference TRBV7-2 and TRBJ1-1, is GAGVSQSPSNKVTEKGKDVELRCDPISGHTALYWYRQSLGQGLEFLIYFQGNSAPDKSGLPSDRFSAERTGGSVSTLTIQRTQQEDSAVYLCASSLAQGTGTEAFFGQGTRLTVV.

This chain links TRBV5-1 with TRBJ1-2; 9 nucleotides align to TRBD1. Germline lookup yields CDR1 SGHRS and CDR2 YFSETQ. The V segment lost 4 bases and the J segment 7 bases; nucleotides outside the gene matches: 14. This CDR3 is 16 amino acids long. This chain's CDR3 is CASSEPSGTGQAGYTF. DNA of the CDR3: TGCGCCAGCAGCGAACCCTCCGGGACAGGGCAGGCTGGCTACACCTTC.

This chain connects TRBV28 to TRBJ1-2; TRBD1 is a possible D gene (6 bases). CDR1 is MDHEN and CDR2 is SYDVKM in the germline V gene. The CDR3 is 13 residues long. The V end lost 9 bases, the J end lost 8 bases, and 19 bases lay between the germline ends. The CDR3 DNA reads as TGTGCCAGTCTCGAAGGACAGTTCTACGGCTACACCTTC. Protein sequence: CASLEGQFYGYTF.

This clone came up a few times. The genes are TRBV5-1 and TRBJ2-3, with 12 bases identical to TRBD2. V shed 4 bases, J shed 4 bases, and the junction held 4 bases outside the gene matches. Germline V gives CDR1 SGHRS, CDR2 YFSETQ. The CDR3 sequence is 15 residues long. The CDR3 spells CASSTTSGSPDTQYF. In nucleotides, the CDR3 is TGCGCCAGCAGCACGACTAGCGGGAGTCCAGATACGCAGTATTTT.

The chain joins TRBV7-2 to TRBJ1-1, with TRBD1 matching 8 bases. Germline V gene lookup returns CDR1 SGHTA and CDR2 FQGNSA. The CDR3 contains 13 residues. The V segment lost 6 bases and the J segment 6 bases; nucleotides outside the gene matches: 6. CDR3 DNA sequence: TGTGCCAGCAGTCCATCAGGGGGCGCTGAAGCTTTCTTT. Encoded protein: CASSPSGGAEAFF.

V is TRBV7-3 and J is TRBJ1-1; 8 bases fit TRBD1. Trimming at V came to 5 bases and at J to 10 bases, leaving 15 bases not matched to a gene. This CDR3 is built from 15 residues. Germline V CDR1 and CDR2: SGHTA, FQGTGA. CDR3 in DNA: TGTGCCAGCAGCCCCCAAGCAGGGGGCGCGGGTCGAGCTTTCTTT. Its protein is CASSPQAGGAGRAFF.

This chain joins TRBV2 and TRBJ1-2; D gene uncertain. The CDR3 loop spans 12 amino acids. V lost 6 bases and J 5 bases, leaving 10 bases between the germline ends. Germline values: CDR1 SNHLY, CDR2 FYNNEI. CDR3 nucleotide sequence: TGTGCCAGCAGCCATACAATTTATGGCTACACCTTC. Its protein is CASSHTIYGYTF.

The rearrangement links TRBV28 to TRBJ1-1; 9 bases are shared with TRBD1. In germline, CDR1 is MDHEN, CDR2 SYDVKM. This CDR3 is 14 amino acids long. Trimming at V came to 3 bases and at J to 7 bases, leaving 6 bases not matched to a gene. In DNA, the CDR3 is TGTGCCAGCAGTTTTTCCGGGACAGGGCGTGAAGCTTTCTTT. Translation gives CASSFSGTGREAFF.

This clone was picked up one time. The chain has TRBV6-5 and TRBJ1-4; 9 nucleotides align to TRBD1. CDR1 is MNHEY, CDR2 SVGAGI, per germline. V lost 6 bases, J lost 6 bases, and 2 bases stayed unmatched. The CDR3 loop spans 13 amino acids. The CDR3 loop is CASSGDRDEKLFF. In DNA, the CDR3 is TGTGCCAGCAGCGGGGACAGGGATGAAAAACTGTTTTTT.

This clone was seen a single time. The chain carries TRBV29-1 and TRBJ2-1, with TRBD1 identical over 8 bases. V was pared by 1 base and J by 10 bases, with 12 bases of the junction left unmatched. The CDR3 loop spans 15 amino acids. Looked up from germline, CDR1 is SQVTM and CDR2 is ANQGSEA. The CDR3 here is CSVEVFQGAPTEQFF. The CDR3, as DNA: TGCAGCGTTGAAGTATTCCAGGGGGCGCCGACCGAGCAGTTCTTC.

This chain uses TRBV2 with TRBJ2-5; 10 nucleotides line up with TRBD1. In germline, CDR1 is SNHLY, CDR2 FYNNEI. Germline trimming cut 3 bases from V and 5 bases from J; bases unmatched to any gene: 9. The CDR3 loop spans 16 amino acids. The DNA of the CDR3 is TGTGCCAGCAGTGATGACAGGGGGCCTTATGGTGAGACCCAGTACTTC. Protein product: CASSDDRGPYGETQYF.

The CDR3 loop reads CASSDDGRGRETNYGYTF. CDR3 coding DNA: TGTGCCAGCAGTGATGATGGCAGGGGGCGCGAAACCAACTATGGCTACACCTTC. The chain has TRBV6-1 and TRBJ1-2; 8 nucleotides agree with TRBD1. V lost 3 bases and J lost 2; bases outside the gene matches: 14. This CDR3 contains 18 residues. Per the germline V gene, CDR1 is MNHNS and CDR2 is SASEGT.

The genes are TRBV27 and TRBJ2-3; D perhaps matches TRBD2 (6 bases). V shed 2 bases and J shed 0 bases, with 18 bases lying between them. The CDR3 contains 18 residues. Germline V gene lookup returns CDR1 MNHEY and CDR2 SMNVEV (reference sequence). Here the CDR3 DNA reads TGTGCCAGCAGTTTACGGAGCGGGTGGGACCCTAGCACAGATACGCAGTATTTT. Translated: CASSLRSGWDPSTDTQYF.

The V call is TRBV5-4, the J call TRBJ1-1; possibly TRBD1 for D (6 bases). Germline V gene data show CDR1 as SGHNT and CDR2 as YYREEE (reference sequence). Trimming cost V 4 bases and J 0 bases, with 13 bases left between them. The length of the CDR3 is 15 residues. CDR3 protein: CASSKVQGLNTEAFF. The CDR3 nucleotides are TGTGCCAGCAGCAAGGTACAGGGCCTGAACACTGAAGCTTTCTTT.

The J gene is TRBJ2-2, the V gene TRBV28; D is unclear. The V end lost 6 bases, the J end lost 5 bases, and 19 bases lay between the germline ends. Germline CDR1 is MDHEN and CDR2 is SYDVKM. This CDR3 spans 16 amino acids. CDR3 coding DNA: TGTGCCAGCAGCCCCACTACGGTCTCGGGTACCGGGGAGCTGTTTTTT. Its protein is CASSPTTVSGTGELFF.

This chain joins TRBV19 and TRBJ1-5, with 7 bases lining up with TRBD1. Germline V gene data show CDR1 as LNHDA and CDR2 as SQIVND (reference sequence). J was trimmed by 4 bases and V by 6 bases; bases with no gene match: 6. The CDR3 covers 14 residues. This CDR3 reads CASSMGQFNQPQHF. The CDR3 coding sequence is TGTGCCAGTAGCATGGGACAGTTTAATCAGCCCCAGCATTTT. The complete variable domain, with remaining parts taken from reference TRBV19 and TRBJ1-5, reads DGGITQSPKYLFRKEGQNVTLSCEQNLNHDAMYWYRQDPGQGLRLIYYSQIVNDFQKGDIAEGYSVSREKKESFPLTVTSAQKNPTAFYLCASSMGQFNQPQHFGDGTRLSIL.

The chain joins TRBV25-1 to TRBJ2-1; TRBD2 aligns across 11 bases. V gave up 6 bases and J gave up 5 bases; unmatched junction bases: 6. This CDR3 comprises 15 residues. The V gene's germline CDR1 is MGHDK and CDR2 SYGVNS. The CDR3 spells CASSLAGGYHNEQFF. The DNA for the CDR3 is TGTGCCAGCAGCTTAGCGGGAGGGTACCACAATGAGCAGTTCTTC.

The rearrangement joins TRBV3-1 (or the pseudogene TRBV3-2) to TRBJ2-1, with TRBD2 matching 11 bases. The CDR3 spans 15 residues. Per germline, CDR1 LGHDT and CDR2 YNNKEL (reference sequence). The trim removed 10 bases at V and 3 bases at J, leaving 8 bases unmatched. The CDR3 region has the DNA TGTGCCACGCAAGTAGCGGGAGGGAACTACAATGAGCAGTTCTTC. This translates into CATQVAGGNYNEQFF.

CDR3 in amino acids: CATSLTADQPQHF. CDR3 in DNA: TGTGCCACCTCTTTGACAGCTGATCAGCCCCAGCATTTT. The chain joins TRBV18 to TRBJ1-5; perhaps TRBD1 as D (5 bases). Germline CDR1 is KGHSH and CDR2 is LQKENI. This CDR3 has 13 amino acids. V was cut by 10 bases and J by 5 bases, with 15 bases left in between.

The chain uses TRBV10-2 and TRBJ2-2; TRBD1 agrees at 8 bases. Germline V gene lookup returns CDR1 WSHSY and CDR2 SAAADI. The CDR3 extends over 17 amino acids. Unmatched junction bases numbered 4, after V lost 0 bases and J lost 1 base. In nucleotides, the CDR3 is TGCGCCAGCAGTGAGTCTCAGGGGGCCTGGAACACCGGGGAGCTGTTTTTT. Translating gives CASSESQGAWNTGELFF.

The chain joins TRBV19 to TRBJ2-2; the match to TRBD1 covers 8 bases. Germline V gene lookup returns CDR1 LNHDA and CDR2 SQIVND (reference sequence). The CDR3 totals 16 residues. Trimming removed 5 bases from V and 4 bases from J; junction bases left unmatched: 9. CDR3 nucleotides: TGTGCCAGTAGTTCAGGACAGGGAGGTTTCACCGGGGAGCTGTTTTTT. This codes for CASSSGQGGFTGELFF.

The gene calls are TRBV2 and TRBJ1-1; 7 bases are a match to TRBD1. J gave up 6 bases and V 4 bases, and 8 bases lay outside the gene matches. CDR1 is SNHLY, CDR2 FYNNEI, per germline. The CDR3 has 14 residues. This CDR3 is CASSGQGWGSEAFF. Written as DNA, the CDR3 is TGTGCCAGCAGTGGACAGGGATGGGGCTCTGAAGCTTTCTTT.

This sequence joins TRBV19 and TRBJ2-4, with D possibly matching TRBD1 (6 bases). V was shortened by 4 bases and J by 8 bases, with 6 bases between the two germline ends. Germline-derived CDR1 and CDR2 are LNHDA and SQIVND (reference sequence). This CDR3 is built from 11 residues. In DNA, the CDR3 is TGTGCCAGTAGTACAGGGGACATTCAGTACTTC. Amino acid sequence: CASSTGDIQYF.

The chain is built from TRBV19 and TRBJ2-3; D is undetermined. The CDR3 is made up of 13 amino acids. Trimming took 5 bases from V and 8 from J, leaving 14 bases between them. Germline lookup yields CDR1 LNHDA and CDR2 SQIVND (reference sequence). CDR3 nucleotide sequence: TGTGCCAGTAGTGGGCCTGTTCTGGGTACGCAGTATTTT. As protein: CASSGPVLGTQYF.